This TCR beta chain was sequenced during a study of shared clonotypes between healthy human individuals (dated by TCRdb to about 2020). Study-level background: The cohort comprised a couple of women and a few men aged 18 to 49 years. Per donor, three plates each were used for CD4 naive and CD4 memory, two for CD8 naive, and one for CD8 memory. The study deeply sequenced blood TCR repertoires of about five healthy adults to estimate repertoire size and the extent of clonotype sharing between individuals. Libraries were prepared and TCR repertoires were sequenced by different laboratories using diverse techniques, in order to increase sequencing depth and limit assay-specific biases. Leukapheresis yielded between about 0.94 and 10 billion PBMCs per donor. Study-wide conclusions, independent of this receptor: Compared with non-shared clonotypes, clonotypes shared by all four sorted-subset donors had higher generation probabilities. Rarefaction of sorted-subset datasets indicated incomplete sequencing despite the large sequencing depth. Sampling was restricted to blood, and TCR repertoires in tissue are likely to differ from TCR repertoires in blood. Estimated clonotype richness was generally larger for naive than for memory subsets. Because the study included only a small number of donors, the genetic and exposure-history diversity represented was limited. Based on pairwise subsampling, the degree of clonotype sharing among donors was expected to be affected by sequencing depth. When a few donors were compared, the shared fraction of clonotypes was about 5% for naive CD4, approximately 3.5% for naive CD8, 2.3% for memory CD4, and less than 0.5% for memory CD8.

Donors were healthy HIV-negative adults with no recently reported acute infections or vaccinations. Every donor was a Caucasian adult living in Nashville, Tennessee, USA. CD4+ T cells were enriched by magnetic negative selection, after which naive cells were positively selected on CD45RA and the negative fraction was taken as the memory subset. Blood was collected by leukapheresis, and PBMCs were isolated by Ficoll-Histopaque density gradient centrifugation and then cryopreserved in liquid nitrogen vapor phase. Purity and quantity of every magnetically sorted T cell population were checked by analytical flow cytometry. Each sorted fraction had its genomic DNA isolated and then quantified by UV absorbance on a Nanodrop 2000c. TCR CDR3 regions were amplified from genomic DNA by multiplex PCR using the deep immunoSEQ assay. For each cell subset, the extracted genomic DNA was distributed evenly across all wells of several immunoSEQ 96-well plates, and each plate served as one replicate. Each replicate PCR for sorted subsets received around 0.2 ug genomic DNA, equal to about 30,000 T cell genomes. Purified libraries were quantified with a Qubit 3.0 fluorometer, sized on a Bioanalyzer 2100, and re-quantified with the KAPA Library Quantification kit. Every immunoSEQ 96-well plate was sequenced on a dedicated single-read 150-cycle Illumina NextSeq 550 flow cell. The original methods were these. Because the immunoSEQ output held only junctional sequences and lacked quality scores, the filtering could not match the filtering applied to full-length reads. Sequences were annotated with PyIR, a Python wrapper for IgBLAST v1.9, and V/J genes and CDR3 were assigned using IMGT germline references. Reads were removed for weak V/J assignments (E-value above 1e-6), missing CDR3, stop codons, out-of-frame junctions, or ambiguous translated residues. V3J clonotypes were defined as sequences sharing an identical inferred V gene, J gene, and CDR3 amino acid sequence. The percentage overlap between two repertoires was calculated by dividing the number of shared unique clonotypes by the size of the smaller repertoire. RTK rarefaction, the Chao1 estimator, and Recon v2.1 estimates of unobserved clonotypes were used to assess repertoire richness. For all TCRbeta clonotypes obtained by the gDNA method from four donors, generation probabilities were computed with OLGA. TCRdb limited this immuneACCESS table to in-frame rearrangements with V and J called. A share of clones is missing; checked studies link under half to unresolved V genes, and the rest is unexplained. V, J and clone size are those of that table, while D and trimming were read from the DNA. This sample lists about 1 million clones; 70% to 80% were detected once. About 1.5% of the sample comes from the top ten.

Of note for this clone: What antigen it recognizes has not been identified. Base quality data are lacking; no much larger clone is found one base away.

The TCR was taken from a young man in good health. Sequencing was carried out using memory CD4+ T cells sorted from blood. This sample's cell subset or site label indicates: CD45RA-negative fraction.

For the CDR3, the sequence is CASSPQGQGEIYGYTF. The DNA reads as follows: TGTGCCAGCTCACCCCAGGGACAGGGGGAAATCTATGGCTACACCTTC. The chain was built from TRBV18 and TRBJ1-2; TRBD1 agrees with 11 junctional bases. Sequences KGHSH (CDR1) and LQKENI (CDR2) are obtained from the germline V gene. Clipping removes 3 bases from V and 4 bases from J, with 7 as the unmatched junction base count. The CDR3 sequence holds 16 residues, the cysteine and phenylalanine included. Only the CDR3 part of the read is kept: 48 bases, read in frame from the first base. Beyond the CDR3, the reference TRBV18 and TRBJ1-2 genes provide the residues; the full variable domain reads: NAGVMQNPRHLVRRRGQEARLRCSPMKGHSHVYWYRQLPEEGLKFMVYLQKENIIDESGMPKERFSAEFPKEGPSILRIQQVVRGDSAAYFCASSPQGQGEIYGYTFGSGTRLTVV.